Detailed here is one T cell receptor beta chain. The antigen this receptor binds is unknown. The instrument was an Illumina HiSeq 2000. TCR beta cDNA libraries were made by 5'RACE template switching that added a universal primer site and unique molecular identifiers. Synthesis of cDNA was primed from the TCR beta constant segment and was followed by two consecutive PCR amplification steps. The authors' analysis ran thus. MIGEC handled demultiplexing of the reads and grouping by UMI, while MiTCR was used to assemble and quantify clonotypes. To exclude erroneous sequences, only TCR cDNA sequences supported by at least two reads were retained. The tcR package was used for downstream repertoire analysis, and clonotypes were matched across fractions by CDR3 nucleotide sequence plus V segment. VDJmatch was used to annotate antigen specificity against VDJdb, with one amino acid substitution in CDR3 allowed. Each CDR3 protein sequence appears as one entry after TCRdb reprocessed the reads, and no DNA is included. The V and J calls were determined by TCRdb, not by the authors. This sample's table has entries for about 260,000 distinct CDR3 sequences. Roughly 4.2% of the sample rests with the top ten.

To determine HCMV serostatus, a commercial ELISA kit was used to detect HCMV-specific IgG in serum. Peripheral blood mononuclear cells were isolated from blood by Ficoll density gradient centrifugation. From the cysteine up to the phenylalanine, the CDR3 has a length of 17 residues. No DNA is recorded. As encoded in the germline V gene, CDR1 is KGHDR while CDR2 is SFDVKD. This entry is derived from a study of T cells expressing NK-cell markers (dated by TCRdb to 2020 to 2022). Describing the broader study: In sorted CD3+CD56+NKG2C+, CD3+CD56+NKG2C- and CD3+CD56-NKG2C+ T-cell subsets from 8 or 9 donors, TCR beta-chain repertoires were profiled. Among the eight sequenced donors, seven were HCMV-seropositive and one was HCMV-seronegative. The study sequenced eight donors, all healthy volunteers chosen at random: three men and five women. Sequencing of the libraries produced 2 x 150 bp reads on Illumina HiSeq 2000/2500, MiSeq or NextSeq.

The research as a whole found: Whether the expanded NKG2C-expressing T cell clones were specific for HCMV antigens remained unclear. Those dominant clonotypes were again the most abundant among CD3+CD56-NKG2C+ cells in a few donors, at about 28.3-60.1%. In roughly six donors, the dominant CD3+CD56+NKG2C+ clonotypes ranked among the top 10 CD8+ clonotypes, making up about 1.0-7.5% of CD8+ T cells.

This sequence uses TRBV24-1 and TRBJ2-2; absent DNA, TCRdb's TRBD2 call cannot be checked. The sequencing input was blood T cells: a sorted CD56 or NKG2C T cell subset, CD4+ or CD8+ T cells, or bulk PBMC T cells (not recorded which). The source of this sequence is a woman between 18 and 69 years old in good health. The CDR3 region has the sequence CATSDPGGGPDTGELFF.